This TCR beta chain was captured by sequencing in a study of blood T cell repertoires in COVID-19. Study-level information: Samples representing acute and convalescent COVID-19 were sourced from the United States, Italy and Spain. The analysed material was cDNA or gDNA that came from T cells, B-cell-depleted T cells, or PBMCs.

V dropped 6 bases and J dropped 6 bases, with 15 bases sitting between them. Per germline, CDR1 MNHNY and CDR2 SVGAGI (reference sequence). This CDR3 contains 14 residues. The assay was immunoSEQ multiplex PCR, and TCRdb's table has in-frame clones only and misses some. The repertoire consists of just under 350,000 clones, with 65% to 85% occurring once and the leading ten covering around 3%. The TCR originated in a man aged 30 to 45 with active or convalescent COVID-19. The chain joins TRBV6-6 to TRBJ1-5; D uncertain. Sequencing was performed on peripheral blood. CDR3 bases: TGTGCCAGCAGCCCTGGACTGGAGGGTCAGCCCCAGCATTTT. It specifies CASSPGLEGQPQHF.